This TCR beta chain was documented in a study of T cells in Graves' hyperthyroidism and ophthalmopathy. At the level of the study: Peripheral blood was obtained at initial diagnosis, preceding any treatment.

Unmatched junction bases numbered 16, after V lost 3 bases and J lost 9 bases. The germline gives CDR1 SQVTM, CDR2 ANQGSEA. This CDR3 has 16 residues. Overall study results and limits: Blood shared most expanded thyroid clonotypes above 0.001. A 13 V-J signature model discriminated ophthalmopathy versus stable hyperthyroidism.

In regard to this clonotype: Its antigen is unidentified.

RNA transcripts were the template for amplifying TCR beta CDR3 regions. The HTBI primer set was used in a first-round RT-PCR of the TCR CDR3. In TCRdb, the multiplex PCR reads were re-called with MiXCR into one record per CDR3 protein. The sample holds fewer than 800,000 distinct CDR3 sequences, around 15% seen once. Uncontrolled infection, other autoimmune disease, pregnancy or lactation excluded patients. The chain links TRBV29-1 to TRBJ2-1, with 8 bases lining up with TRBD2. The origin of this receptor is a young man with Graves' hyperthyroidism. The sample taken for sequencing was blood. The DNA of the CDR3 is TGCAGCGTTGAGGGGCTTAGCGGGGAGCTTGGAGGTGAGCAGTTCTTC. It translates to CSVEGLSGELGGEQFF.